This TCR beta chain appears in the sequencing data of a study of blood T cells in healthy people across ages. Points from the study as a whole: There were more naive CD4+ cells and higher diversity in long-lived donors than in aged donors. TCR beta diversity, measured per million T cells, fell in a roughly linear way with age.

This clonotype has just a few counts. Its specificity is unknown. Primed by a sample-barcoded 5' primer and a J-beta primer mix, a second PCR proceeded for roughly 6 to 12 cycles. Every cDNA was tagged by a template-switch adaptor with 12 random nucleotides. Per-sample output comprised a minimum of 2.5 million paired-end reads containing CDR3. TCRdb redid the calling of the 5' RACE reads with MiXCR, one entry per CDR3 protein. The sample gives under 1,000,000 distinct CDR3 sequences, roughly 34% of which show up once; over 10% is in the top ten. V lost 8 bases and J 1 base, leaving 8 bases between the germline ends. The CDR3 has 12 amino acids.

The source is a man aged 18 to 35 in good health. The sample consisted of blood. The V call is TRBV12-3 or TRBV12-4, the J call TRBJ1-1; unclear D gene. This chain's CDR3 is CASGWSNTEAFF. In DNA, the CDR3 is TGTGCCAGCGGATGGTCGAACACTGAAGCTTTCTTT.